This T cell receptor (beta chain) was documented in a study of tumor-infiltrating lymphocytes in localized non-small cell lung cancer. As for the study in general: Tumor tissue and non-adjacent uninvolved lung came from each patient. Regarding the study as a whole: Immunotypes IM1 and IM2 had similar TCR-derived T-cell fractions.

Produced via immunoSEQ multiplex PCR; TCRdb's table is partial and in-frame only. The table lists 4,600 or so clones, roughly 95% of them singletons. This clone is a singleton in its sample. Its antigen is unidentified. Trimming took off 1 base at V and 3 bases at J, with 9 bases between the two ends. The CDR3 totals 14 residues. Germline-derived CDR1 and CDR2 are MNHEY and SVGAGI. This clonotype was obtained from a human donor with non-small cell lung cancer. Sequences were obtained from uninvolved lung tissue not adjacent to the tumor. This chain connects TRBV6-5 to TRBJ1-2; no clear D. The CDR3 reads CASSYFQSDYGYTF. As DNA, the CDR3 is TGTGCCAGCAGTTACTTTCAGTCGGACTATGGCTACACCTTC.